The 9 T cell receptor beta chains given below trace back to one sample, sequenced in a study of preoperative IRX-2 immunotherapy in early breast cancer. Method: immunoSEQ multiplex PCR; TCRdb's copy keeps in-frame clones and lacks some. The table includes 39,000 or so clones, approximately 75% detected once. Described treatment: preoperative locoregional IRX-2 cytokine immunotherapy. Sequencing used tumor tissue, obtained after IRX-2 immunotherapy. The receptor source for this set is a human donor with breast cancer.

V is TRBV28 and J is TRBJ2-3; possibly TRBD1 for D (6 bases). The ends were cut back, 7 bases at V and 1 base at J, with 15 bases in the middle. The germline CDR1 and CDR2 sequences are MDHEN and SYDVKM. The CDR3 length is 15 residues. In DNA form, the CDR3 reads TGTGCCAGCACCCCCGGGACAAGGGGCACAGATACGCAGTATTTT. This codes for CASTPGTRGTDTQYF.

The V and J genes are TRBV6-8 and TRBJ1-3; 11 bases align to TRBD1. The CDR3 is 17 residues long. V lost 5 bases to trimming and J lost 4 bases; unmatched junction nucleotides: 10. Looked up from germline, CDR1 is MNHGY and CDR2 is SAAAGT. CDR3 sequence reads: CASSALGQGAGGNTIYF. CDR3 nucleotide sequence: TGTGCCAGCAGTGCCCTTGGACAGGGGGCAGGAGGAAACACCATATATTTT.

This clone was counted between two and nine times. The chain joins TRBV11-3 to TRBJ2-2, with 8 bases identical to TRBD2. Germline values: CDR1 SGHNT, CDR2 YENEEA. This CDR3 has 17 amino acids. The V and J ends lost 5 bases and 0 bases, in that order; junction bases with no gene match: 8. CDR3 sequence: CASSLSVAGPNTGELFF. The DNA for the CDR3 is TGTGCCAGCAGCCTGTCCGTAGCGGGGCCGAACACCGGGGAGCTGTTTTTT.

This chain links TRBV30 with TRBJ1-2; D perhaps matches TRBD1 (5 bases). This CDR3 is 15 amino acids long. CDR1 GTSNPN and CDR2 SVGIG come from the germline V gene (reference sequence). Trimming left V 2 bases short and J 0 bases short, with 13 bases between. CDR3 DNA: TGTGCCTGGAGTAGCACAGGCCGGTCTAACTATGGCTACACCTTC. Its protein is CAWSSTGRSNYGYTF.

The genes are TRBV5-3 and TRBJ1-5, with TRBD1 matching 7 bases. TRBV5-3 falls under the ORF class, with uncertain function. This CDR3 comprises 17 residues. V shed 0 bases and J 3 bases; nucleotides not matched to a gene: 9. CDR3 amino acids: CARSLVFPGGFNQPQHF. The CDR3 DNA follows: TGTGCCAGAAGCTTGGTTTTTCCAGGGGGTTTCAATCAGCCCCAGCATTTT.

The V and J genes are TRBV19 and TRBJ2-7; no definite D call. There are 13 residues in the CDR3. V was clipped by 5 bases and J by 4 bases, with 12 bases between them. Germline V gives CDR1 LNHDA, CDR2 SQIVND (reference sequence). This chain's CDR3 is CASSPSQWYEQYF. The CDR3 coding sequence is TGTGCCAGTAGTCCCTCTCAGTGGTACGAGCAGTACTTC.

The V and J genes are TRBV28 and TRBJ2-3; 7 bases are a match to TRBD2. The CDR3 has 16 amino acids. V lost 2 bases to trimming and J lost 2 bases; unmatched junction nucleotides: 7. Germline loops: CDR1 MDHEN, CDR2 SYDVKM. This CDR3 is CASSLAASGDTDTQYF. CDR3 sequence (DNA): TGTGCCAGCAGTTTAGCGGCTAGCGGCGACACAGATACGCAGTATTTT.

The CDR3 is CASSIMENTEAFF. The CDR3 coding sequence is TGTGCCAGTAGTATAATGGAGAACACTGAAGCTTTCTTT. This chain connects TRBV19 to TRBJ1-1; D not certain. The V gene lost 2 bases and the J gene lost 1 base, with 5 bases spanning the gap. Germline assignment: CDR1 LNHDA and CDR2 SQIVND (reference sequence). CDR3 length: 13 residues. The full variable domain, rest sourced from reference TRBV19 and TRBJ1-1, is DGGITQSPKYLFRKEGQNVTLSCEQNLNHDAMYWYRQDPGQGLRLIYYSQIVNDFQKGDIAEGYSVSREKKESFPLTVTSAQKNPTAFYLCASSIMENTEAFFGQGTRLTVV.

The rearrangement links TRBV5-1 to TRBJ1-1; TRBD1 is a possible D gene (5 bases). With 0 bases removed from V and 4 bases from J, the gap between germline ends came to 13 bases. The germline gives CDR1 SGHRS, CDR2 YFSETQ. CDR3 length: 15 residues. The CDR3 DNA is TGCGCCAGCAGCTTGGTTCAGGGTCGTCGCACTGAAGCTTTCTTT. Translation gives CASSLVQGRRTEAFF.